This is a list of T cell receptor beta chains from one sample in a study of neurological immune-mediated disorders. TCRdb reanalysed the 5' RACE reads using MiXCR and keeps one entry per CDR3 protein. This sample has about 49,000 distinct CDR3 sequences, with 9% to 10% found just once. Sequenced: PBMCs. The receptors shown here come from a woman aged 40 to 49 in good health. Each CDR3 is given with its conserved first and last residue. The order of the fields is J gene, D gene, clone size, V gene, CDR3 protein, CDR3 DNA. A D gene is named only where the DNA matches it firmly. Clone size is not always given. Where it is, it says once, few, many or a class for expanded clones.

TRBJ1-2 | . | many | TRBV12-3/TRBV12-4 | CASGDYGYTF | TGTGCCAGCGGCGACTATGGCTACACCTTC
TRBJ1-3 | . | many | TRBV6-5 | CASSAPGSGNTIYF | TGTGCCAGCAGCGCCCCGGGCTCTGGAAACACCATATATTTT
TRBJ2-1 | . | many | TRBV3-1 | CASSLWGGEQFF | TGTGCCAGCAGCCTATGGGGTGGTGAGCAGTTCTTC
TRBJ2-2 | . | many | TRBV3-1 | CASSHEGTLAKKVFF | TGTGCCAGCAGCCATGAAGGGACCTTGGCGAAAAAGGTGTTTTTT
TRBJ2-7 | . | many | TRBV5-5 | CASSLGYDYEQYF | TGTGCCAGCAGCTTAGGGTATGACTACGAGCAGTACTTC
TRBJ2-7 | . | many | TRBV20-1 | CSARSGTGVYEQYF | TGCAGTGCTAGATCAGGGACTGGTGTCTACGAGCAGTACTTC
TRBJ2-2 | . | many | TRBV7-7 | CASSQDMGNTGELFF | TGTGCTAGCAGCCAGGATATGGGGAACACCGGGGAGCTGTTTTTT
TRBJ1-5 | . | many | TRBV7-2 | CASSLAGVTGNQPQHF | TGTGCCAGCAGCTTAGCTGGGGTGACGGGCAATCAGCCCCAGCATTTT
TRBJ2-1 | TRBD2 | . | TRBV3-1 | CASRQGTSGNEQFF | TGTGCCAGCCGCCAAGGCACTAGCGGGAATGAGCAGTTCTTC
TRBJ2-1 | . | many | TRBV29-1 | CSVATTGNEQFF | TGCAGCGTTGCAACGACGGGGAATGAGCAGTTCTTC
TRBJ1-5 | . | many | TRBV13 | CASSTRTASNQPQHF | TGTGCCAGCAGCACCAGGACAGCTAGCAATCAGCCCCAGCATTTT
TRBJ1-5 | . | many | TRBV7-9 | CASSLNNQPQHF | TGTGCCAGCAGCTTAAATAATCAGCCCCAGCATTTT
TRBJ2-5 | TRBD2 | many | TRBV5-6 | CASSPAGLADPRETQYF | TGTGCCAGCAGCCCAGCGGGACTAGCAGACCCCCGGGAGACCCAGTACTTC
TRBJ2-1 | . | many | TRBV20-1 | CSAEGTEQFF | TGCAGTGCCGAAGGGACTGAGCAGTTCTTC
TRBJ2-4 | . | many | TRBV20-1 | CSAAKGAKNIQYF | TGCAGTGCCGCCAAGGGAGCCAAAAACATTCAGTACTTC
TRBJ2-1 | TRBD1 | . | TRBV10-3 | CSISDPTGRTYNEQFF | TGCTCCATCAGTGACCCGACAGGGAGAACGTACAATGAGCAGTTCTTC
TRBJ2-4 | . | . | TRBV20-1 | CSAGEKVASGKNIQYF | TGCAGTGCTGGAGAAAAAGTCGCATCGGGCAAAAACATACAGTACTTC
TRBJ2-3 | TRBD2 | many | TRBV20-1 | CSARGLRLAGETDTQYF | TGCAGTGCTAGAGGACTCCGACTAGCGGGAGAGACAGATACGCAGTATTTT
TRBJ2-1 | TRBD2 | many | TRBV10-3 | CASEAGLATNEQFF | TGTGCCAGCGAAGCGGGACTAGCGACCAATGAGCAGTTCTTC
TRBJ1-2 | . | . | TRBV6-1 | CASSEAPGRTGYSYTF | TGTGCCAGCAGTGAAGCGCCTGGCAGAACGGGGTATAGCTACACCTTC
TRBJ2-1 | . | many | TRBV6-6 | CASSLDWSVNNEQFF | TGTGCCAGCAGTTTGGACTGGTCTGTTAACAATGAGCAGTTCTTC
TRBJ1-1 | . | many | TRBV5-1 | CASSLQVSNTEAFF | TGCGCCAGCAGCTTACAGGTTTCGAACACTGAAGCTTTCTTT
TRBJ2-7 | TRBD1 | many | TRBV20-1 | CSARGDRAPYEQYF | TGCAGTGCTAGAGGGGACAGGGCACCCTACGAGCAGTACTTC
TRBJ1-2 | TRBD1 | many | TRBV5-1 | CASSPGQGGDGYTF | TGCGCCAGCAGCCCGGGACAGGGTGGAGATGGCTACACCTTC
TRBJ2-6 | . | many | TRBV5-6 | CASSEAGSGANVLTF | TGTGCCAGCAGCGAAGCGGGTTCTGGGGCCAACGTCCTGACTTTC
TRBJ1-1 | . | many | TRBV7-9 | CASSLSFSPVEAFF | TGTGCCAGCAGCTTAAGTTTCAGTCCGGTCGAAGCTTTCTTT
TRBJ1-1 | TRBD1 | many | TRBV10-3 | CAIRPSVGQAPYTEAFF | TGTGCCATCAGACCAAGCGTAGGACAGGCCCCATACACTGAAGCTTTCTTT
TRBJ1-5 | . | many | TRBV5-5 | CASSLQGNQPQHF | TGTGCCAGCAGCTTGCAGGGCAATCAGCCCCAGCATTTT
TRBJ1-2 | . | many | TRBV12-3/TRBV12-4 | CASSQGRKRSYGYTF | TGTGCCAGCAGCCAGGGACGCAAACGTAGCTATGGCTACACCTTC
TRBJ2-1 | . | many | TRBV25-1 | CASSEPLPAPNEQFF | TGTGCCAGCAGTGAACCTCTCCCTGCTCCTAATGAGCAGTTCTTC
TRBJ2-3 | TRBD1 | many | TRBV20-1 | CSASGTGNPDTQYF | TGCAGTGCTTCTGGGACAGGGAACCCAGATACGCAGTATTTT
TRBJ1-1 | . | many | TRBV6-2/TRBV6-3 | CASSYGTLNTEAFF | TGTGCCAGCAGTTACGGGACTTTGAACACTGAAGCTTTCTTT
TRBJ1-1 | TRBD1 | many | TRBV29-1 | CSSRGLDTEAFF | TGCAGCTCTAGGGGGCTGGACACTGAAGCTTTCTTT
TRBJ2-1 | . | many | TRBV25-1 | CASKDSGSPYNEQFF | TGTGCCAGCAAAGACTCCGGGAGCCCCTACAATGAGCAGTTCTTC
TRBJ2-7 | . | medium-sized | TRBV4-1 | CASSPQDFIGGSYEQYF | TGCGCCAGCAGCCCCCAGGATTTTATAGGAGGATCCTACGAGCAGTACTTC
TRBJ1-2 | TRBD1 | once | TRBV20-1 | CSSSKQGALGYTF | TGCAGTTCTAGTAAACAGGGGGCGCTGGGCTACACCTTC
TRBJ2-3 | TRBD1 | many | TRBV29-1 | CSVMGQGSFDTQYF | TGCAGCGTGATGGGACAGGGGTCTTTCGATACGCAGTATTTT
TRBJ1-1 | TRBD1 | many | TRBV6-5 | CASSLDRQMNTEAFF | TGTGCCAGCAGCCTGGACAGGCAGATGAACACTGAAGCTTTCTTT
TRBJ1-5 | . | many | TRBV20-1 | CSASGRNNQPQHF | TGCAGTGCTTCAGGCCGCAACAATCAGCCCCAGCATTTT
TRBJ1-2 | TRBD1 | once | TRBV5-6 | CASRRTGFGYTF | TGTGCCAGCCGTCGGACAGGGTTTGGCTACACCTTC
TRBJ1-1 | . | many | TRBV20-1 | CSVRTKMNTEAFF | TGCAGTGTTCGGACTAAAATGAACACTGAAGCTTTCTTT
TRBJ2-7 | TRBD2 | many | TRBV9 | CASSGIAGGPDEQYF | TGTGCCAGCAGCGGAATAGCGGGGGGGCCCGACGAGCAGTACTTC